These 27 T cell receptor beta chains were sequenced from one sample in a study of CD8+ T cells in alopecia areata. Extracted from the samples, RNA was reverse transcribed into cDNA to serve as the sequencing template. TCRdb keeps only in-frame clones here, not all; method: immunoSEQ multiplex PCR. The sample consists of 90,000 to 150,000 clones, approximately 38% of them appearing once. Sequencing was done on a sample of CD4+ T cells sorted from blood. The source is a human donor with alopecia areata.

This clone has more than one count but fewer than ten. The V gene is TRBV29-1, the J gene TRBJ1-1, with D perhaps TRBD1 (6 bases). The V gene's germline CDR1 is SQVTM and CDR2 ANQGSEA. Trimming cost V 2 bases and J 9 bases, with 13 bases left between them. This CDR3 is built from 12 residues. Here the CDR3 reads CSVERTDRKAFF. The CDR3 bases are TGCAGCGTTGAACGGACAGATCGGAAAGCTTTCTTT.

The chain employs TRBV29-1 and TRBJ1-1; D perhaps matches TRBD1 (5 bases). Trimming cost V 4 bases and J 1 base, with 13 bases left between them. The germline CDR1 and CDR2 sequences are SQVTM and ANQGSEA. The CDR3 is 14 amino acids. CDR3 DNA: TGCAGCGTTGCGGGGGTTACTTGGAACACTGAAGCTTTCTTT. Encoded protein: CSVAGVTWNTEAFF.

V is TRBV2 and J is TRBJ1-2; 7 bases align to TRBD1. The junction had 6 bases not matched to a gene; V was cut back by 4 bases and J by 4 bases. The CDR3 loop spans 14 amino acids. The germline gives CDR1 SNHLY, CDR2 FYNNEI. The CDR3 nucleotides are TGTGCCAGCAGTGTTGGCTCAGGGGGCTATGGCTACACCTTC. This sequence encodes CASSVGSGGYGYTF.

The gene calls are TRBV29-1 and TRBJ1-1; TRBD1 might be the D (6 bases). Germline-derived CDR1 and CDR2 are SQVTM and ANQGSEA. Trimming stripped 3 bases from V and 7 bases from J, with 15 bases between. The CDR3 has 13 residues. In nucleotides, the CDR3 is TGCAGCGTTGATCGCTCCTCGACAGGTGAAGCTTTCTTT. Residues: CSVDRSSTGEAFF.

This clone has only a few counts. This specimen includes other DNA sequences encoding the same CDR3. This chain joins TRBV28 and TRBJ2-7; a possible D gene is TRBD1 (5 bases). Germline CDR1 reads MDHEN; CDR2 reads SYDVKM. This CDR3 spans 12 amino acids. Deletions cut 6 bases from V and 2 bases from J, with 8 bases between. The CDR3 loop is CASSTGPYEQYF. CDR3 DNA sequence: TGTGCCAGCAGCACAGGCCCCTACGAGCAGTACTTC.

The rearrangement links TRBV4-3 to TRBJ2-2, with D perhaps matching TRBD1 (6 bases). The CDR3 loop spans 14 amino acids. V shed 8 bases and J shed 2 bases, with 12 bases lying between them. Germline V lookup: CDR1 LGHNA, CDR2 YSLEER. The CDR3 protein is CASRRGVNTGELFF. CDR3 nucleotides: TGCGCCAGCCGCAGGGGCGTAAACACCGGGGAGCTGTTTTTT.

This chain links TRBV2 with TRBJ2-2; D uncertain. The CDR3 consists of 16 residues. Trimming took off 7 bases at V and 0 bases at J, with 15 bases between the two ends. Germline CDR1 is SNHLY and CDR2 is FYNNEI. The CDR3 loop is CASNHRGSPNTGELFF. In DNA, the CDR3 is TGTGCCAGCAATCACCGAGGATCTCCGAACACCGGGGAGCTGTTTTTT. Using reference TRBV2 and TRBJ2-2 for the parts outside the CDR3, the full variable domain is EPEVTQTPSHQVTQMGQEVILRCVPISNHLYFYWYRQILGQKVEFLVSFYNNEISEKSEIFDDQFSVERPDGSNFTLKIRSTKLEDSAMYFCASNHRGSPNTGELFFGEGSRLTVL.

The DNA of the CDR3 is TGTGCCAGCAGTTACCCGCAGCCCACTGAAGCTTTCTTT. This translates into CASSYPQPTEAFF. The chain joins TRBV6-6 to TRBJ1-1, with unresolved D. The CDR3 covers 13 residues. Germline assignment: CDR1 MNHNY and CDR2 SVGAGI (reference sequence). V lost 2 bases, J lost 4 bases, and 8 bases lay in between.

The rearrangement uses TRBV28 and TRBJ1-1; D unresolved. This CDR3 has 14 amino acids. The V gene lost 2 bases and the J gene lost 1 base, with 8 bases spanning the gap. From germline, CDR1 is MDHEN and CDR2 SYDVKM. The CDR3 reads CASSLHWGNTEAFF. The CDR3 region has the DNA TGTGCCAGCAGTTTACACTGGGGGAACACTGAAGCTTTCTTT.

The CDR3 protein is CASSPPRGTSSYNEQFF. In DNA, the CDR3 is TGTGCCAGCTCACCACCCAGGGGGACTAGCTCCTACAATGAGCAGTTCTTC. The rearrangement joins TRBV18 to TRBJ2-1; weak D call: TRBD2 (8 bases). The CDR3 contains 17 residues. V was trimmed by 0 bases and J by 0 bases, leaving 12 bases between them. CDR1 KGHSH and CDR2 LQKENI come from the germline V gene.

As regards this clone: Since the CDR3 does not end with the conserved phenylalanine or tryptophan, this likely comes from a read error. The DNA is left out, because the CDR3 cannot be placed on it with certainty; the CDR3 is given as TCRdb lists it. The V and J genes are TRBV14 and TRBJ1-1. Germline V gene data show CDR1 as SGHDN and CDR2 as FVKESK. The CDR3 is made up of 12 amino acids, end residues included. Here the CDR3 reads CASSHLNKGLIV.

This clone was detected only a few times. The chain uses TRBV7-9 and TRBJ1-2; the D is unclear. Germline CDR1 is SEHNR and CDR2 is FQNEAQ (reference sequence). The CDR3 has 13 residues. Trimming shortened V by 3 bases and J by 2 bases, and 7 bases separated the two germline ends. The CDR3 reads CASSLDLNYGYTF. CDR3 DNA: TGTGCCAGCAGCTTGGACCTAAACTATGGCTACACCTTC.

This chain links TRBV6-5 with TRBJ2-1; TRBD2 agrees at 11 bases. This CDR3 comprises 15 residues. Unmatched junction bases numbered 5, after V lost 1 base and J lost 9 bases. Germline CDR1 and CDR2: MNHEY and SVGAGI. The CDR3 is CASSYFLAGGLEQFF. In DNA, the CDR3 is TGTGCCAGCAGTTACTTTCTAGCGGGGGGCCTTGAGCAGTTCTTC.

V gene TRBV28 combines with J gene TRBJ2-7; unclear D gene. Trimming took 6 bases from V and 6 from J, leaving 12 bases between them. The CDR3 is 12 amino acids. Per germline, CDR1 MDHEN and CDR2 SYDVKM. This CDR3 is CASRKPLGEQYF. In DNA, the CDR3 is TGTGCCAGCAGGAAACCGTTGGGCGAGCAGTACTTC. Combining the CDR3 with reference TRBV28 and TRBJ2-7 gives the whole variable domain DVKVTQSSRYLVKRTGEKVFLECVQDMDHENMFWYRQDPGLGLRLIYFSYDVKMKEKGDIPEGYSVSREKKERFSLILESASTNQTSMYLCASRKPLGEQYFGPGTRLTVT.

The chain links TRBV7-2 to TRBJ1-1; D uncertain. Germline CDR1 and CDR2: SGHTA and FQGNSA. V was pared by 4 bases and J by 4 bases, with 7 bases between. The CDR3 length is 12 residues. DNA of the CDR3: TGTGCCAGCAGCTCCAGGACCACTGAAGCTTTCTTT. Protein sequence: CASSSRTTEAFF.

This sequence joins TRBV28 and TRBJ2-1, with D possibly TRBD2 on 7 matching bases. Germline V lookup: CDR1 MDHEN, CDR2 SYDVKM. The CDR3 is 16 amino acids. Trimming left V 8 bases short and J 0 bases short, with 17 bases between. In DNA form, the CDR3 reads TGTGCCAGCTTGAAGGGGGGGGGACTCTCCTACAATGAGCAGTTCTTC. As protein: CASLKGGGLSYNEQFF.

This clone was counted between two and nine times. The CDR3 protein is CSVEALRANTEAFF. CDR3 DNA: TGCAGCGTTGAAGCCCTCAGGGCCAACACTGAAGCTTTCTTT. V is TRBV29-1 and J is TRBJ1-1, with D tentatively TRBD1 (5 bases). This CDR3 comprises 14 residues. The germline V gene encodes CDR1 SQVTM and CDR2 ANQGSEA. V lost 1 base and J lost 2, with 11 bases in between.

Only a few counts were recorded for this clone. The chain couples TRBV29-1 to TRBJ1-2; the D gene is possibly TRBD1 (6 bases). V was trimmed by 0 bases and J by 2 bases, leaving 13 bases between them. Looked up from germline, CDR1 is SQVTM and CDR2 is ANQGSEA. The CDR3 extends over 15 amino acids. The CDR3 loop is CSVEEDYRDNYGYTF. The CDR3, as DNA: TGCAGCGTTGAAGAAGATTACAGGGACAACTATGGCTACACCTTC.

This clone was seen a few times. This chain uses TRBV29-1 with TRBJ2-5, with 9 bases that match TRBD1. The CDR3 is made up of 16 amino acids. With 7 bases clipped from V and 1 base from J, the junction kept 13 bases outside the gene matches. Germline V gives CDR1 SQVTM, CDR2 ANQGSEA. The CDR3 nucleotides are TGCAGCGGGGCTGCCGGGACAGGGCGTACCCAAGAGACCCAGTACTTC. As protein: CSGAAGTGRTQETQYF.

The CDR3 region has the DNA TGTGCCAGTACGACGGATTGGGGGAACACTGAAGCTTTCTTT. It is translated as CASTTDWGNTEAFF. The gene calls are TRBV19 and TRBJ1-1; no definite D call. Trimming took off 7 bases at V and 1 base at J, with 13 bases between the two ends. There are 14 residues in the CDR3. The germline V gene encodes CDR1 LNHDA and CDR2 SQIVND (reference sequence).

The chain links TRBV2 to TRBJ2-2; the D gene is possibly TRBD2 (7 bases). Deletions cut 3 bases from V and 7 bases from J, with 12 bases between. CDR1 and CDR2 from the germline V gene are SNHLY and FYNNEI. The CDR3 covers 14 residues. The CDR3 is CASSERGLGGELFF. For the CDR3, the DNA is TGTGCCAGCAGTGAGCGGGGGCTCGGCGGGGAGCTGTTTTTT.

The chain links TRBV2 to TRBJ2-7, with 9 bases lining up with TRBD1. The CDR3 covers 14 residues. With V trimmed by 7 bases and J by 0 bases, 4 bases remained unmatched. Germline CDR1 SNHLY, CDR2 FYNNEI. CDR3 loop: CASIGTGTSYEQYF. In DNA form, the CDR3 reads TGTGCCAGCATCGGGACAGGGACCTCCTACGAGCAGTACTTC.

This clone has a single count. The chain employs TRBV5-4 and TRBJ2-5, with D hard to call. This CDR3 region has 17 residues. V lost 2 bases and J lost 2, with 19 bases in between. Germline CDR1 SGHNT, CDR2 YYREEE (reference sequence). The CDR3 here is CASSLGFARWPQETQYF. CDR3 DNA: TGTGCCAGCAGCTTAGGGTTCGCCCGCTGGCCTCAAGAGACCCAGTACTTC.

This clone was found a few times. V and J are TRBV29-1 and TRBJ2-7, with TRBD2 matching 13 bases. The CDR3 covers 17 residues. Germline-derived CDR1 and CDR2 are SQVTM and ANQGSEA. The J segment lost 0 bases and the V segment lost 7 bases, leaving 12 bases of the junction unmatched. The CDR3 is CSARLAGGPWSSYEQYF. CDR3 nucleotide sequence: TGCAGCGCCAGACTAGCGGGAGGCCCCTGGAGCTCCTACGAGCAGTACTTC.

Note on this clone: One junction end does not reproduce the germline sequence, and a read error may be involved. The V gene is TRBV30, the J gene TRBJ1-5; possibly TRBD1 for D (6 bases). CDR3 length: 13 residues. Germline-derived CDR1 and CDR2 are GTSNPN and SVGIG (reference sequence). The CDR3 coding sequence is TGTGCCTGGAGTCATGGGGGCAACCAGCCCCAGCATTTT. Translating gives CAWSHGGNQPQHF.

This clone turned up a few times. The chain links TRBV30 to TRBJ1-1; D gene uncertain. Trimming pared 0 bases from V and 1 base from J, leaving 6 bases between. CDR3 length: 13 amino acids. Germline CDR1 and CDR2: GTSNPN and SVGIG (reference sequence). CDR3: CAWSVNGNTEAFF. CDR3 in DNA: TGTGCCTGGAGTGTTAACGGGAACACTGAAGCTTTCTTT.

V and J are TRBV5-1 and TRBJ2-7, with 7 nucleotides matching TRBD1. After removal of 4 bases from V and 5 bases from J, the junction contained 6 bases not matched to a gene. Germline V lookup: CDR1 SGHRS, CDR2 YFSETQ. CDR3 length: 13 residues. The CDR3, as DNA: TGCGCCAGCAGCACGTCACAGGGGAACGAGCAGTACTTC. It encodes CASSTSQGNEQYF.